This TCR beta chain is from a study of OX40 agonist ivuxolimab in advanced cancers. At the level of the study: Partial responses occurred in Three dose-escalation patients, one with hepatocellular carcinoma and two with cutaneous melanoma. Study-level findings and limits: People who partly responded at 0.1-3.0 mg/kg had some of the least clonal expansion seen.

Data came from immunoSEQ multiplex PCR; TCRdb stores just in-frame clones and leaves some out. The table lists more than 100,000 clones, around 93% of them singletons. Looked up from germline, CDR1 is SGHTA and CDR2 is FQGNSA. V lost 1 base and J 2 bases, leaving 11 bases between the germline ends. The CDR3 totals 15 residues. About this clone: The target antigen is unknown.

The sample here was CD4+ or CD8+ T cells sorted from blood, taken in a trial of the OX40 agonist ivuxolimab. This clonotype originated in an adult with an advanced solid tumor such as melanoma, head and neck, liver or kidney cancer. The V gene is TRBV7-2, the J gene TRBJ2-5; D remains ambiguous. The CDR3 bases are TGTGCCAGCAGCTTAGTAATTTTGGGTCAAGAGACCCAGTACTTC. This gives the protein CASSLVILGQETQYF.